This section outlines one T cell receptor beta chain sequence together with its context. The sample is drawn from a study of T cell changes during pregnancy in multiple sclerosis. Germline lookup yields CDR1 SGHDT and CDR2 YYEEEE. The CDR3 runs to 15 residues. The V gene end was trimmed by 4 bases and the J gene end by 6 bases; junction bases not matched to a gene: 10. Clones were sequenced by immunoSEQ multiplex PCR, and TCRdb holds only the in-frame ones, with some missing. The data hold 75,000 to 95,000 clones, with 80% to 95% observed a single time. The receptor comes from a female donor with multiple sclerosis, enrolled in a pregnancy study. Source: peripheral blood, taken after pregnancy. V is TRBV5-6 and J is TRBJ1-5; TRBD1 aligns across 7 bases. The CDR3 loop reads CASSRVGTESQPQHF. CDR3 DNA sequence: TGTGCCAGCAGCCGGGTAGGGACAGAGTCTCAGCCCCAGCATTTT.